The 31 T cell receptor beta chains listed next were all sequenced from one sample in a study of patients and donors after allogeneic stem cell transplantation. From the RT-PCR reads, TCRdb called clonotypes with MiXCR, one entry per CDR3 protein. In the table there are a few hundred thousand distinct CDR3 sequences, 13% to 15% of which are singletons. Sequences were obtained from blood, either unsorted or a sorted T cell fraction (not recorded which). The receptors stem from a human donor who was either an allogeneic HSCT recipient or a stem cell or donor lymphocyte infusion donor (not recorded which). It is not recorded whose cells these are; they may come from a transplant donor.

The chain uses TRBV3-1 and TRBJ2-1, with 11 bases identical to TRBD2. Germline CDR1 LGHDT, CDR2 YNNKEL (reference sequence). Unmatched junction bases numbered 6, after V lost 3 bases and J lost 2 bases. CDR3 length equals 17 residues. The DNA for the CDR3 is TGTGCCAGCAGCCAGATTAGCGGGAGGGGAACCTACAATGAGCAGTTCTTC. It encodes CASSQISGRGTYNEQFF.

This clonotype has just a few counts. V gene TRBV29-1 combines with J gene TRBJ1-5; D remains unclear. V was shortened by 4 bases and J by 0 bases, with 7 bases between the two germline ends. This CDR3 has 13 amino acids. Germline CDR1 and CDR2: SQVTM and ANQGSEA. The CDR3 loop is CSVGRASNQPQHF. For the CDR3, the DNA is TGCAGCGTTGGAAGGGCTAGCAATCAGCCCCAGCATTTT.

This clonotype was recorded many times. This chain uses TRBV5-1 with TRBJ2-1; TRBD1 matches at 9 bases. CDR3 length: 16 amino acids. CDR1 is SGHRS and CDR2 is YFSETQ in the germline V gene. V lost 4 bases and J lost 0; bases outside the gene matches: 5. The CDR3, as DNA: TGCGCCAGCAGCGGGGGGACAGGGAGCTCCTACAATGAGCAGTTCTTC. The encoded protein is CASSGGTGSSYNEQFF.

The CDR3 region has the DNA TGTGCAGTGAGACAGGGGGCGAGCTATGAGCAGTTCTTC. It encodes CAVRQGASYEQFF. The gene calls are TRBV6-1 and TRBJ2-1; TRBD1 aligns across 10 bases. This CDR3 spans 13 amino acids. Germline V gene data show CDR1 as MNHNS and CDR2 as SASEGT.

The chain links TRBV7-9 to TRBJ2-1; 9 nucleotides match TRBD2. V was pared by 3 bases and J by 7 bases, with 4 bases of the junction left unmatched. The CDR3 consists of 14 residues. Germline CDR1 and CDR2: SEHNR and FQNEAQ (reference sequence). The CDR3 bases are TGTGCCAGCAGCTTTAGCGGGAGTGTGAATGAGCAGTTCTTC. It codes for CASSFSGSVNEQFF.

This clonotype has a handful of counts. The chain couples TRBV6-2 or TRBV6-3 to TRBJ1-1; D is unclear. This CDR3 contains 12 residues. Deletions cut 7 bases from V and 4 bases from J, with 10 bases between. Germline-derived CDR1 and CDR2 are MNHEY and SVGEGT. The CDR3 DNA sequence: TGTGCCAGCAACGAACTTCGCACTGAAGCTTTCTTT. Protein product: CASNELRTEAFF.

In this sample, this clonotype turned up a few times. This CDR3 reads CASTSPTFGIATNEKLFF. As DNA, the CDR3 is TGTGCCAGCACTTCCCCAACATTTGGAATTGCAACTAATGAAAAACTGTTTTTT. This sequence joins TRBV6-1 and TRBJ1-4; D ambiguous. Trimming removed 7 bases from V and 0 bases from J, with 21 bases in between. This CDR3 region has 18 residues. Germline loops: CDR1 MNHNS, CDR2 SASEGT.

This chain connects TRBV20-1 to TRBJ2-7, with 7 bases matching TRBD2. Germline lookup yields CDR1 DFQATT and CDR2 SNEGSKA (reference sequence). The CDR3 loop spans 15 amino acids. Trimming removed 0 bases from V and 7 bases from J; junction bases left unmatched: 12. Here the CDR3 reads CSARERGGSWGEQYF. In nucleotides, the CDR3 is TGCAGTGCTAGAGAAAGGGGCGGGAGTTGGGGGGAGCAGTACTTC.

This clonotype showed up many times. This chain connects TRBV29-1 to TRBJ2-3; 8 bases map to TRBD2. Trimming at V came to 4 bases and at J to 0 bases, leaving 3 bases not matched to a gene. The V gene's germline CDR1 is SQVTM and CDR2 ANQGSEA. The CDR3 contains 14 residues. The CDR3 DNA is TGCAGCGTTGTCATAGCGGGGAGCACAGATACGCAGTATTTT. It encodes CSVVIAGSTDTQYF.

The CDR3 loop reads CASSSPGYGYTF. In nucleotides, the CDR3 is TGTGCCAGCAGCTCCCCAGGCTATGGCTACACCTTC. The chain recombines TRBV7-2 with TRBJ1-2; D is undetermined. Germline CDR1 SGHTA, CDR2 FQGNSA. The CDR3 contains 12 residues. Trimming removed 4 bases from V and 4 bases from J, with 7 bases in between.

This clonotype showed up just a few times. The CDR3 loop reads CASSSRNTEAFF. In DNA, the CDR3 is TGTGCCAGCAGCAGTCGGAACACTGAAGCTTTCTTT. V gene TRBV2 combines with J gene TRBJ1-1; D unresolved. The CDR3 is 12 residues long. Trimming left V 6 bases short and J 1 base short, with 6 bases between. The germline gives CDR1 SNHLY, CDR2 FYNNEI. Filled out from reference TRBV2 and TRBJ1-1, the complete variable domain reads EPEVTQTPSHQVTQMGQEVILRCVPISNHLYFYWYRQILGQKVEFLVSFYNNEISEKSEIFDDQFSVERPDGSNFTLKIRSTKLEDSAMYFCASSSRNTEAFFGQGTRLTVV.

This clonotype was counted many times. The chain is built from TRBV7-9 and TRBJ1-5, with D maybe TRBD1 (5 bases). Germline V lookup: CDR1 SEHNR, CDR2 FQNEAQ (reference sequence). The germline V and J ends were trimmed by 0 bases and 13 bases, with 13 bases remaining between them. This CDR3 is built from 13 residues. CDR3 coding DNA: TGTGCCAGCAGCTTAGCGGGGACCCCGGTTCAGCATTTT. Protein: CASSLAGTPVQHF.

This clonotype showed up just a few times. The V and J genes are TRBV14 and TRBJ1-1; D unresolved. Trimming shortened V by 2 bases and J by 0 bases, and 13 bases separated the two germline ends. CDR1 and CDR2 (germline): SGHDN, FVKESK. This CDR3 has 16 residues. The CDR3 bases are TGTGCCAGCAGCCAAAATTTGGGCAGACTGAACACTGAAGCTTTCTTT. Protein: CASSQNLGRLNTEAFF.

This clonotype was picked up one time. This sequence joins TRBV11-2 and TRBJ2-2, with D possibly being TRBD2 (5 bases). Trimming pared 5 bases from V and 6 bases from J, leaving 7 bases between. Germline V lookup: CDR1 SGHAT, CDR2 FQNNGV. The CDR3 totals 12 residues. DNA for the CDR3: TGTGCCAGCAGCCCCGGGGCCGGGGAGCTGTTTTTT. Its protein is CASSPGAGELFF.

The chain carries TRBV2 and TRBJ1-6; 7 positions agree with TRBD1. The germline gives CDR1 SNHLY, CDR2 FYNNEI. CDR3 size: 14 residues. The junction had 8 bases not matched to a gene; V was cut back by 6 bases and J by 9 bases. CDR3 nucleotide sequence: TGTGCCAGCAGGCCCGACAGGGCGTCTTCACCCCTCCACTTT. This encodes CASRPDRASSPLHF.

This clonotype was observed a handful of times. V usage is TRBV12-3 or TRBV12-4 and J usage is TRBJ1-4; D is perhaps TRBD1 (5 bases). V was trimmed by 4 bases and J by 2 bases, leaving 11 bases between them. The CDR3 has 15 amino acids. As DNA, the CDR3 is TGTGCCAGCAGTTCCGGGACGGACACTAATGAAAAACTGTTTTTT. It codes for CASSSGTDTNEKLFF.

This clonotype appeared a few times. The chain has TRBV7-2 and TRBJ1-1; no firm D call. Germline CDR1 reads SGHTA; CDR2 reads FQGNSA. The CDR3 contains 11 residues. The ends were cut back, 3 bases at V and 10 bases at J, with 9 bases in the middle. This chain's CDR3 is CASSFGPRAFF. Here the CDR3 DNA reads TGTGCCAGCAGCTTTGGCCCCCGAGCTTTCTTT.

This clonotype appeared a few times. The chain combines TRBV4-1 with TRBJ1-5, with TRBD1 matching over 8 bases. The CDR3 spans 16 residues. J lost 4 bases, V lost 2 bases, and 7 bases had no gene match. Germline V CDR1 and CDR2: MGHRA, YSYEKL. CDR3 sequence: CASSQSPDRVNQPQHF. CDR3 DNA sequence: TGCGCCAGCAGCCAAAGCCCGGACAGGGTTAATCAGCCCCAGCATTTT.

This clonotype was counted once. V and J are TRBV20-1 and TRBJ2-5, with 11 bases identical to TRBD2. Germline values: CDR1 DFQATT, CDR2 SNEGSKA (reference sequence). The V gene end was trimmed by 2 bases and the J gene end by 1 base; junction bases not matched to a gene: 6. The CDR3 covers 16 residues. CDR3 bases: TGCAGTGCTAGAACCGGGACTAGCGGTCTCCAAGAGACCCAGTACTTC. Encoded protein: CSARTGTSGLQETQYF.

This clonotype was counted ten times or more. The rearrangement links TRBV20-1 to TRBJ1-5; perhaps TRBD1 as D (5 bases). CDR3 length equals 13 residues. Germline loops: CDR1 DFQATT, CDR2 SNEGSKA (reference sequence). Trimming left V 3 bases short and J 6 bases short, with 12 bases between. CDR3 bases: TGCAGTGCTAGGGGGGGGGGAACTCAGCCCCAGCATTTT. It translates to CSARGGGTQPQHF.

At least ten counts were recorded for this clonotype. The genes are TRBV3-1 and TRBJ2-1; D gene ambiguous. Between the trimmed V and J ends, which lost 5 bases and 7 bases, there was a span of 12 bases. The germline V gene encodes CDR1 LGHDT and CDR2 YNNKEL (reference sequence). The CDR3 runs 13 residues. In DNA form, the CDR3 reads TGTGCCAGCAGCGGTGGACGCCGTAATGAGCAGTTCTTC. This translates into CASSGGRRNEQFF.

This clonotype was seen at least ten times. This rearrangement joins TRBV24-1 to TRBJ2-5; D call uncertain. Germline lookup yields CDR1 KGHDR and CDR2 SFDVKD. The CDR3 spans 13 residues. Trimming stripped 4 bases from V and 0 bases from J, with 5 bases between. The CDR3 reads CATSDGHQETQYF. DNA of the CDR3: TGTGCCACCAGTGACGGACACCAAGAGACCCAGTACTTC.

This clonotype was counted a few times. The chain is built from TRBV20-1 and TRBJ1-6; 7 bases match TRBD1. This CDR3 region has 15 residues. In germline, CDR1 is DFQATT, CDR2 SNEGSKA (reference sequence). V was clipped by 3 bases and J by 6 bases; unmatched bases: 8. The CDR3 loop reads CSASKYRQGNSPLHF. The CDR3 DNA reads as TGCAGTGCTAGTAAATATAGACAGGGTAATTCACCCCTCCACTTT.

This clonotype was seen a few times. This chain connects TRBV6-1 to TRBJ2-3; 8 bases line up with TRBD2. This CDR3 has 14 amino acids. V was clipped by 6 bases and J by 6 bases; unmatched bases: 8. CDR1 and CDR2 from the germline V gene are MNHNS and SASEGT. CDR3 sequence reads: CASSSPGGGDTQYF. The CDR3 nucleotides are TGTGCCAGCAGCTCCCCGGGGGGGGGTGATACGCAGTATTTT.

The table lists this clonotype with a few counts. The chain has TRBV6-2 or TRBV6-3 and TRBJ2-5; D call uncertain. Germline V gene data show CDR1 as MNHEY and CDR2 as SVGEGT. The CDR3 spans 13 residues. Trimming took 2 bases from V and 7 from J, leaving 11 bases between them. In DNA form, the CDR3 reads TGTGCCAGCAGTTACAATACCGTCGGGACCCAGTACTTC. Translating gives CASSYNTVGTQYF.

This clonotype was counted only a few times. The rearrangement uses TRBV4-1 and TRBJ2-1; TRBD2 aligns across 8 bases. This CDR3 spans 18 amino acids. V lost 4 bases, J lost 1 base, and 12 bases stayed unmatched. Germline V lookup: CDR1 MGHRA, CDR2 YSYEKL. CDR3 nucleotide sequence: TGCGCCAGCAGCCGAGACCGTAGCGGGGCGCCTTCCTACAATGAGCAGTTCTTC. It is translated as CASSRDRSGAPSYNEQFF.

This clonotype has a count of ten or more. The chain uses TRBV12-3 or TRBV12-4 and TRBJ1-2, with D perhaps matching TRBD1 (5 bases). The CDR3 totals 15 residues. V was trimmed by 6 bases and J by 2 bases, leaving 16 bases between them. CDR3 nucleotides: TGTGCCAGCAGACCTAGGGGCAGGGAGAACTATGGCTACACCTTC. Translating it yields CASRPRGRENYGYTF.

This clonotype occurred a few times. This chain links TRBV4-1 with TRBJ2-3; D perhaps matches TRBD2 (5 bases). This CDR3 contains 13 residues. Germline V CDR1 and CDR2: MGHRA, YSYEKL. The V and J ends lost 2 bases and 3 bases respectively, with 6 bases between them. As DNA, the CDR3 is TGCGCCAGCAGCCAATCGGGGACAGATACGCAGTATTTT. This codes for CASSQSGTDTQYF.

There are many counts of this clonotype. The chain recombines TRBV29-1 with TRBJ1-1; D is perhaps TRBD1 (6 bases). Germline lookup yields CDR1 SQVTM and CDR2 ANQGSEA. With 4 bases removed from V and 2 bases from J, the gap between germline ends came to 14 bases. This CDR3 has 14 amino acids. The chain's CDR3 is CSVATGQLNTEAFF. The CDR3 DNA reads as TGCAGCGTTGCGACTGGACAGTTAAACACTGAAGCTTTCTTT.

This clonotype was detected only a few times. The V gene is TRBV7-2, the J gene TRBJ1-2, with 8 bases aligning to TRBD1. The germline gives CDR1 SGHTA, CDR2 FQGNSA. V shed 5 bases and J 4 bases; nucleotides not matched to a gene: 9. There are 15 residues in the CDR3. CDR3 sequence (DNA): TGTGCCAGCAGCGTCGGGACAGGCGACTTCTATGGCTACACCTTC. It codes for CASSVGTGDFYGYTF.

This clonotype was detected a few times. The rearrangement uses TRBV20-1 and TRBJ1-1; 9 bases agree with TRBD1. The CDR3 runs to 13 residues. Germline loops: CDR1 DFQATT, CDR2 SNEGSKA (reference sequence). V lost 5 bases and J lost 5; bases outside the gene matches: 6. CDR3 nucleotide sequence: TGCAGTGCTTACAGGGGGCGGGGAACTGAAGCTTTCTTT. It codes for CSAYRGRGTEAFF.